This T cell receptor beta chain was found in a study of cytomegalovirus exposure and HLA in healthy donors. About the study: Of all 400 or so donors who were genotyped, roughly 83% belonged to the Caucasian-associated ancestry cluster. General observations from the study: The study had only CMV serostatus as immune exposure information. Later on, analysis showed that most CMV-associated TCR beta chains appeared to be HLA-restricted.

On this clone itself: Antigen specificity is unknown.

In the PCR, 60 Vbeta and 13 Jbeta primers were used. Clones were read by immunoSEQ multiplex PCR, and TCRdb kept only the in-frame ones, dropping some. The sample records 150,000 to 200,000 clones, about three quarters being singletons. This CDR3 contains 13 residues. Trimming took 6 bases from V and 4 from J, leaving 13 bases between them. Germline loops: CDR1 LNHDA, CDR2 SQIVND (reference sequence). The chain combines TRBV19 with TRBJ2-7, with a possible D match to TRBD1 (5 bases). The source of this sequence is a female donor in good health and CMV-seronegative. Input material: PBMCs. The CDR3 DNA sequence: TGTGCCAGTAGAAAGACAGCCGCTTACGAGCAGTACTTC. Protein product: CASRKTAAYEQYF.